This is a list of T cell receptor beta chains from one sample in a study of CD8+CD57+ T cells in acquired aplastic anemia. TCRdb redid the calling of the reads with MiXCR, one entry per CDR3 protein. The sample yields over 250,000 distinct CDR3 sequences, 56% seen once. What was sequenced was sorted CD4+, CD8+, or CD8+CD57+ T cells (not recorded which) from PBMCs. Receptors were obtained from a human donor with aplastic anemia. The conserved cysteine and the conserved F or W are not part of the CDR3 here.

V gene	J gene	CDR3 protein
TRBV7-2	TRBJ2-5	ASSLARQGTQY
TRBV12-3/TRBV12-4	TRBJ2-4	ASSRGGGNIQY
TRBV18	TRBJ2-2	ASPTGGSTGELF
TRBV24-1	TRBJ2-5	ATSDSGLTGTQY
TRBV20-1	TRBJ1-2	SAREGGNYT
TRBV20-1	TRBJ1-6	SARGTVAHSPLH
TRBV10-3	TRBJ2-1	AISGTDLNEQF
TRBV5-1	TRBJ1-2	ASSANRGERGYT
TRBV19	TRBJ1-4	ASSIWGQGNEKLF
TRBV7-3	TRBJ2-3	ASSLQAVLTDTQY
TRBV3-1	TRBJ1-4	ASSQDPTGASPPRLF
TRBV7-9	TRBJ1-6	ASRSGQIYSPLH
TRBV5-6	TRBJ2-7	ASSLQRGVYEQY
TRBV15	TRBJ1-3	ATSRAGNTIY
TRBV6-6	TRBJ1-6	ASRLDRGNSPLH
TRBV20-1	TRBJ1-2	SASGGQGTTNYGYT
TRBV6-6	TRBJ2-7	ASTQAGTSYEQY
TRBV20-1	TRBJ2-3	SATLQSAGLSHPDTQY
TRBV7-8	TRBJ1-5	TSSLGRISNQPQH
TRBV11-2	TRBJ2-2	ASSFRTDANTGELF
TRBV6-5	TRBJ1-2	AISEPGRTYGYT